In its sample, the clone carrying this T cell receptor beta chain was seen a few times. The target antigen is unknown. The PCR used 60 Vbeta and 13 Jbeta primers. TCRdb's copy holds only in-frame clones and misses some; the assay was immunoSEQ multiplex PCR. The table records 75,000 to 100,000 clones, 73% of them present only once. This sample is part of a study of cytomegalovirus exposure and HLA in healthy donors. At the time of sampling, donors were nominally healthy, though unrecorded immune exposures were likely. General study points: It was fewer than 200 TCR beta chains that were listed as cytomegalovirus-associated. Reports indicate that TCR beta sequences accurately predicted the HLA-A and HLA-B alleles of most subjects.

The receptor was isolated from a man between 35 and 55 years old in good health and CMV-seronegative. The sequenced sample was PBMCs.

The CDR3 region is CSVEGQMNTEAFF. The DNA for the CDR3 is TGCAGCGTTGAAGGACAGATGAACACTGAAGCTTTCTTT. This chain connects TRBV29-1 to TRBJ1-1; tentatively, D is TRBD1 (5 bases). CDR1 and CDR2 (germline): SQVTM, ANQGSEA. This CDR3 is built from 13 residues. V was clipped by 1 base and J by 0 bases, with 6 bases between them.